Below, 20 T cell receptor beta chains from the same sample are listed, as sequenced in a study of T cell changes during pregnancy in multiple sclerosis (dated by TCRdb to between 2018 and 2021). The library relied on the immunoSEQ multiplex PCR assay. Imported from immuneACCESS, the table was reduced by TCRdb to in-frame sequences with V and J called. These copies leave out some clones; in studies compared against another copy, an unresolved V gene accounts for under half, and the cause of the remainder is not known. This sample is represented by 70,000 to 90,000 clones; 91% of them were singletons. The ten top clones hold approximately 3.3% of the sample. The material sequenced was PBMCs, taken in the first trimester of pregnancy. The receptors here all came from a female donor in good health, serving as a control in a pregnancy study. Some clones in this sample may be carry-over from other donors' samples.

The CDR3 region is CASSRLGGAMREQYF. As DNA, the CDR3 is TGTGCCAGCAGCCGCCTAGGGGGCGCCATGAGGGAGCAGTACTTC. The chain recombines TRBV28 with TRBJ2-7; 7 nucleotides agree with TRBD1. V was pared by 6 bases and J by 7 bases, with 15 bases of the junction left unmatched. The CDR3 is 15 amino acids. Germline V gene data show CDR1 as MDHEN and CDR2 as SYDVKM.

This chain connects TRBV7-2 to TRBJ2-1, with a tentative D call TRBD2 (5 bases). Germline V CDR1 and CDR2: SGHTA, FQGNSA. The CDR3 consists of 12 residues. The ends were cut back, 5 bases at V and 7 bases at J, with 9 bases in the middle. CDR3 region: CASSHGLNEQFF. The CDR3 region has the DNA TGTGCCAGCAGCCACGGACTGAATGAGCAGTTCTTC.

This clone turned up a few times. CDR3 sequence reads: CASSLAAGQGAGELFF. In DNA form, the CDR3 reads TGTGCCAGCAGCTTAGCTGCAGGACAGGGGGCCGGGGAGCTGTTTTTT. The chain couples TRBV7-6 to TRBJ2-2; 10 bases line up with TRBD1. The V segment lost 0 bases and the J segment 6 bases; nucleotides outside the gene matches: 4. CDR3 length: 16 amino acids. Germline V lookup: CDR1 SGHVS, CDR2 FNYEAQ.

The DNA for the CDR3 is TGTGCCAGCAGCTCCCGCCGGGAAAACATTCAGTACTTC. It yields the protein CASSSRRENIQYF. The rearrangement uses TRBV7-2 and TRBJ2-4; no reliable D call. The CDR3 loop spans 13 amino acids. The germline CDR1 and CDR2 sequences are SGHTA and FQGNSA. The V end lost 4 bases, the J end lost 5 bases, and 9 bases lay between the germline ends.

This chain uses TRBV10-2 with TRBJ1-6; no clear D. CDR1 WSHSY and CDR2 SAAADI come from the germline V gene. CDR3 length: 18 amino acids. Deletions cut 9 bases from V and 0 bases from J, with 21 bases between. The CDR3 coding sequence is TGCGCCAGATACAGTACGACTAACTCTAGCTCCTATAATTCACCCCTCCACTTT. Translated, it gives CARYSTTNSSSYNSPLHF.

The gene calls are TRBV7-2 and TRBJ2-6; a weak D match, TRBD1 (5 bases). Germline CDR1 SGHTA, CDR2 FQGNSA. This CDR3 has 16 amino acids. With 6 bases removed from V and 0 bases from J, the gap between germline ends came to 12 bases. CDR3 in amino acids: CASSYDRLSGANVLTF. The CDR3 DNA reads as TGTGCCAGCAGTTACGACAGACTCTCTGGGGCCAACGTCCTGACTTTC.

The rearrangement uses TRBV28 and TRBJ2-1; D is unclear. Germline lookup yields CDR1 MDHEN and CDR2 SYDVKM. V lost 8 bases to trimming and J lost 3 bases, with 17 bases between them. The CDR3 consists of 15 residues. The chain's CDR3 is CASDNGQVNYNEQFF. Written as DNA, the CDR3 is TGTGCCAGCGATAATGGGCAGGTGAACTACAATGAGCAGTTCTTC.

V gene TRBV28 combines with J gene TRBJ1-2, with D perhaps matching TRBD1 (6 bases). CDR3 size: 15 residues. V lost 1 base to trimming and J lost 2 bases, with 11 bases between them. Germline loops: CDR1 MDHEN, CDR2 SYDVKM. CDR3 nucleotides: TGTGCCAGCAGTTTATCTAGAGGACAGAACTATGGCTACACCTTC. This gives the protein CASSLSRGQNYGYTF.

The chain links TRBV20-1 to TRBJ2-7, with D unresolved. The V and J ends lost 6 bases and 1 base respectively, with 7 bases between them. The CDR3 has 11 amino acids. CDR1 and CDR2 from the germline V gene are DFQATT and SNEGSKA (reference sequence). Here the CDR3 reads CSARISYEQYF. CDR3 nucleotides: TGCAGTGCCAGAATATCCTACGAGCAGTACTTC.

The gene calls are TRBV9 and TRBJ1-2; 7 nucleotides align to TRBD1. The junction had 12 bases not matched to a gene; V was cut back by 3 bases and J by 1 base. This CDR3 spans 17 amino acids. CDR1 and CDR2 (germline): SGDLS, YYNGEE. The CDR3 here is CASSDKSHRGRNYGYTF. The CDR3, as DNA: TGTGCCAGCAGCGATAAGTCGCACAGGGGACGTAACTATGGCTACACCTTC.

The chain combines TRBV28 with TRBJ2-1, with TRBD2 matching 7 bases. Losses at the gene ends were 5 bases for V and 8 bases for J; bases not matched to a gene: 12. The CDR3 length is 15 residues. Germline lookup yields CDR1 MDHEN and CDR2 SYDVKM. CDR3 bases: TGTGCCAGCAGTCCAGCGGGGCCGTTGGGCGATGAGCAGTTCTTC. Protein sequence: CASSPAGPLGDEQFF.

The chain couples TRBV19 to TRBJ2-7; 11 nucleotides match TRBD1. V dropped 3 bases and J dropped 3; count of bases not matched to a gene: 4. CDR1 is LNHDA, CDR2 SQIVND, per germline (reference sequence). CDR3 length equals 15 residues. The CDR3 region is CASSIGQGASYEQYF. The DNA for the CDR3 is TGTGCCAGTAGTATCGGACAGGGGGCTAGCTACGAGCAGTACTTC. Full variable domain (rest looked up from reference TRBV19 and TRBJ2-7): DGGITQSPKYLFRKEGQNVTLSCEQNLNHDAMYWYRQDPGQGLRLIYYSQIVNDFQKGDIAEGYSVSREKKESFPLTVTSAQKNPTAFYLCASSIGQGASYEQYFGPGTRLTVT.

In DNA form, the CDR3 reads TGTGCCACCAGCAGAGGAGTTGACTCTGGAAACACCATATATTTT. Protein sequence: CATSRGVDSGNTIYF. J is TRBJ1-3 and V is TRBV15, with no clear D. Germline V gene lookup returns CDR1 LNHNV and CDR2 YYDKDF (reference sequence). V lost 1 base and J lost 0, with 7 bases in between. The CDR3 covers 15 residues.

The chain couples TRBV7-9 to TRBJ2-7; tentatively, D is TRBD2 (5 bases). V lost 2 bases and J 2 bases, leaving 10 bases between the germline ends. This CDR3 has 14 amino acids. Germline V gives CDR1 SEHNR, CDR2 FQNEAQ (reference sequence). The DNA for the CDR3 is TGTGCCAGCAGCTTATTTATGGGAGCCTACGAGCAGTACTTC. Translating it yields CASSLFMGAYEQYF. The full variable domain, in which reference TRBV7-9 and TRBJ2-7 provide the parts outside the CDR3, is DTGVSQNPRHKITKRGQNVTFRCDPISEHNRLYWYRQTLGQGPEFLTYFQNEAQLEKSRLLSDRFSAERPKGSFSTLEIQRTEQGDSAMYLCASSLFMGAYEQYFGPGTRLTVT.

J is TRBJ1-6 and V is TRBV27, with 9 bases aligning to TRBD1. This CDR3 is 14 amino acids long. Germline-derived CDR1 and CDR2 are MNHEY and SMNVEV (reference sequence). V dropped 5 bases and J dropped 7; count of bases not matched to a gene: 3. CDR3 amino acids: CASSPGTGNSPLHF. Written as DNA, the CDR3 is TGTGCCAGCAGTCCCGGGACAGGGAATTCACCCCTCCACTTT.

The CDR3 loop reads CASRLGTGDNYGYTF. Here the CDR3 DNA reads TGCGCCAGCAGACTCGGGACAGGGGATAACTATGGCTACACCTTC. This chain joins TRBV4-1 and TRBJ1-2; 10 bases agree with TRBD1. Germline V gives CDR1 MGHRA, CDR2 YSYEKL. The ends lost 6 bases at V and 1 base at J; junction bases unmatched: 5. The CDR3 has 15 amino acids.

The rearrangement links TRBV7-9 to TRBJ1-1, with D maybe TRBD1 (5 bases). Germline V gene sequence: CDR1 SEHNR, CDR2 FQNEAQ (reference sequence). This CDR3 is 13 amino acids long. V was cut by 1 base and J by 6 bases, with 9 bases left in between. The CDR3 DNA reads TGTGCCAGCAGCTTAGAGGGGCACCCTGAAGCTTTCTTT. This codes for CASSLEGHPEAFF. The complete variable domain, with remaining parts taken from reference TRBV7-9 and TRBJ1-1, reads DTGVSQNPRHKITKRGQNVTFRCDPISEHNRLYWYRQTLGQGPEFLTYFQNEAQLEKSRLLSDRFSAERPKGSFSTLEIQRTEQGDSAMYLCASSLEGHPEAFFGQGTRLTVV.

V usage is TRBV10-1 and J usage is TRBJ2-3, with TRBD2 identical over 7 bases. V trimming: 2 bases; J trimming: 3 bases; junction bases outside the gene matches: 11. The length of the CDR3 is 17 residues. Germline CDR1 and CDR2: WNHNN and SYGVQD (reference sequence). CDR3 residues: CASSERWGGRATDTQYF. In DNA, the CDR3 is TGCGCCAGCAGTGAGCGTTGGGGGGGACGTGCGACAGATACGCAGTATTTT.

The chain combines TRBV7-2 with TRBJ2-5, with 9 bases identical to TRBD1. CDR1 and CDR2 from the germline V gene are SGHTA and FQGNSA. V shed 1 base and J 2 bases; nucleotides not matched to a gene: 11. The CDR3 is 18 residues long. The CDR3 DNA reads as TGTGCCAGCAGCTTAGGAATCGTGACAGGGGGAGGTCAAGAGACCCAGTACTTC. It codes for CASSLGIVTGGGQETQYF.

V usage is TRBV10-3 and J usage is TRBJ2-2, with 7 bases fitting TRBD2. The CDR3 has 17 amino acids. CDR1 and CDR2 (germline): ENHRY, SYGVKD. V shed 6 bases and J 0 bases; nucleotides not matched to a gene: 10. The CDR3 loop reads CAISPPTGGSNTGELFF. The CDR3 coding sequence is TGTGCCATCAGCCCCCCGACGGGGGGTTCGAACACCGGGGAGCTGTTTTTT.